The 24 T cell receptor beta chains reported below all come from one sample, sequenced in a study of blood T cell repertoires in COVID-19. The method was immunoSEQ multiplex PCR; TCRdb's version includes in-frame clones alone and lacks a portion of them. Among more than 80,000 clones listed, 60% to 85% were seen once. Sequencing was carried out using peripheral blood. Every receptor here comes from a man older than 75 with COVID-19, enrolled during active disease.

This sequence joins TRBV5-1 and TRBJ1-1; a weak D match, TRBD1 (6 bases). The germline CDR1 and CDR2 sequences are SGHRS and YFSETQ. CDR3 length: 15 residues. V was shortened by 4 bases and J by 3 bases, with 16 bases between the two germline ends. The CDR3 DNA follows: TGCGCCAGCAGCCCCGTGGCAGGGGCGGACACTGAAGCTTTCTTT. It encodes CASSPVAGADTEAFF.

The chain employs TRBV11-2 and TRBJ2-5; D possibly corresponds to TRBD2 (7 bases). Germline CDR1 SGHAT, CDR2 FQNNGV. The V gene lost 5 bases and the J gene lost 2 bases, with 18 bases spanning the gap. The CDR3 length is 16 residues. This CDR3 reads CASSPGRGDGQETQYF. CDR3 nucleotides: TGTGCCAGCAGCCCTGGGAGGGGGGACGGGCAAGAGACCCAGTACTTC.

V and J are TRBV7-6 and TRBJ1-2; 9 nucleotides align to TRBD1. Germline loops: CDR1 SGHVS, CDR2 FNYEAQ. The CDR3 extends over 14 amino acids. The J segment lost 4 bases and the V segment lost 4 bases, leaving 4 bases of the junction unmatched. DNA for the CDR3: TGTGCCAGCAGCTCCGGGACAGGGCCCTATGGCTACACCTTC. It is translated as CASSSGTGPYGYTF.

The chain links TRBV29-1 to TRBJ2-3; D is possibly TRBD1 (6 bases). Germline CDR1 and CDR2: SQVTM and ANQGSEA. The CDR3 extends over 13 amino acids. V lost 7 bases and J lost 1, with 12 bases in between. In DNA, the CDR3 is TGCAGCGGAGAACCAGGGGGCACAGATACGCAGTATTTT. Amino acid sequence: CSGEPGGTDTQYF.

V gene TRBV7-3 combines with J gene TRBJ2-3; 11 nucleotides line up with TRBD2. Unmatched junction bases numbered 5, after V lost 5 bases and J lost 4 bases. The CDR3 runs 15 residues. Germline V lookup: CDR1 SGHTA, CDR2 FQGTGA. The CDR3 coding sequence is TGTGCCAGCAGCCCTGGGACTAGCGGCGCAGATACGCAGTATTTT. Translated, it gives CASSPGTSGADTQYF.

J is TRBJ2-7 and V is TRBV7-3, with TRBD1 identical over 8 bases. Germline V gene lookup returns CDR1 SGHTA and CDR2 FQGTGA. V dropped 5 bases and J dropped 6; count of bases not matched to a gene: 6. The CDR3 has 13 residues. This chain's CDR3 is CASSLQGAGEQYF. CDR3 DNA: TGTGCCAGCAGCCTGCAGGGGGCGGGCGAGCAGTACTTC.

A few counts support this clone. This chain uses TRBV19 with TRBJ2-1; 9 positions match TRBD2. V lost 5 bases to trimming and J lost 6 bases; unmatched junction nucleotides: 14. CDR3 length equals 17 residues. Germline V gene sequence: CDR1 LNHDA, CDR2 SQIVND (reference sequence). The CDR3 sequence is CASSVGRGLAGSNEQFF. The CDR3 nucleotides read TGTGCCAGTAGTGTTGGGCGAGGGCTAGCGGGAAGCAATGAGCAGTTCTTC.

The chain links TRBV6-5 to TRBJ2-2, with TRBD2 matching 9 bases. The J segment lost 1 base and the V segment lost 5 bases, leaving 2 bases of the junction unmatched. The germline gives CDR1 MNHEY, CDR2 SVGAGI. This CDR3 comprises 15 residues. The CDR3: CASSPSGVNTGELFF. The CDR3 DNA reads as TGTGCCAGCAGTCCTAGCGGGGTGAACACCGGGGAGCTGTTTTTT.

CDR3 amino acids: CSVGSLILTDTQYF. The CDR3 DNA follows: TGCAGCGTTGGGTCCCTCATACTTACAGATACGCAGTATTTT. This chain joins TRBV29-1 and TRBJ2-3; D is ambiguous. Germline V CDR1 and CDR2: SQVTM, ANQGSEA. Trimming removed 4 bases from V and 3 bases from J, with 14 bases in between. The CDR3 loop spans 14 amino acids.

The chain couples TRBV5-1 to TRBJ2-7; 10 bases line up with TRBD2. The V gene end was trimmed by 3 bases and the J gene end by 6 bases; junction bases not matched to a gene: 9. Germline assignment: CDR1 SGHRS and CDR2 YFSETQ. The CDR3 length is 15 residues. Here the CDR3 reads CASSSHGTSASEQYF. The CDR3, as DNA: TGCGCCAGCAGCTCGCACGGGACTAGCGCTAGCGAGCAGTACTTC.

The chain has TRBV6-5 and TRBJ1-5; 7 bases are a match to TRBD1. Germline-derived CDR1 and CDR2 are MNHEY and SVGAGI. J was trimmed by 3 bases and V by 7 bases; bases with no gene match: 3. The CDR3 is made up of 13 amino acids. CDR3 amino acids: CASNGQVNQPQHF. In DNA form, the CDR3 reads TGTGCCAGCAACGGACAGGTCAATCAGCCCCAGCATTTT.

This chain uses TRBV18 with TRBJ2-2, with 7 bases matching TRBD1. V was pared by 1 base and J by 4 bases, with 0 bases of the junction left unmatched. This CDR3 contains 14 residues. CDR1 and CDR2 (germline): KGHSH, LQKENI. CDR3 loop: CASSPQGATGELFF. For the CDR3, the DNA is TGTGCCAGCTCACCACAGGGGGCCACCGGGGAGCTGTTTTTT.

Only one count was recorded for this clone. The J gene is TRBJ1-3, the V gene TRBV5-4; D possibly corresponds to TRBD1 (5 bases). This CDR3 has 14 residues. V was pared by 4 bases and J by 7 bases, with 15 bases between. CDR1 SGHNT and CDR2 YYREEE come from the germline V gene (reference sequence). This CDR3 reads CASSQDLPGNTIYF. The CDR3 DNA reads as TGTGCCAGCAGCCAGGACCTCCCAGGGAACACCATATATTTT.

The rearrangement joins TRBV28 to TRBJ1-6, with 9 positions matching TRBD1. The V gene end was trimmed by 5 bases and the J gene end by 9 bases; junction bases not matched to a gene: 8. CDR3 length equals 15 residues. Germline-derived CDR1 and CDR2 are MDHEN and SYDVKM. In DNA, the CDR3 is TGTGCCAGCAGTCCAGCGGGGACAGGGACTTCACCCCTCCACTTT. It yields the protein CASSPAGTGTSPLHF.

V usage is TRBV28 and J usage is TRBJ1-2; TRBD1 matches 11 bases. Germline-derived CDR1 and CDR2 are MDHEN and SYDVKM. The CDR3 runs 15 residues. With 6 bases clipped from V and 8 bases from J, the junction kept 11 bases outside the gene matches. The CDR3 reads CASSGPGQGGIGYTF. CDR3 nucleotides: TGTGCCAGCAGCGGCCCGGGACAGGGGGGTATCGGCTACACCTTC.

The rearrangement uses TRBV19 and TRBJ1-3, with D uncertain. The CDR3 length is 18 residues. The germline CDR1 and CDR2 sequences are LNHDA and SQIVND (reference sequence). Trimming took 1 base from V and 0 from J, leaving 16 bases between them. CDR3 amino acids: CASSIGRVGRSSGNTIYF. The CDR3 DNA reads TGTGCCAGTAGTATAGGGAGGGTCGGCCGGAGCTCTGGAAACACCATATATTTT.

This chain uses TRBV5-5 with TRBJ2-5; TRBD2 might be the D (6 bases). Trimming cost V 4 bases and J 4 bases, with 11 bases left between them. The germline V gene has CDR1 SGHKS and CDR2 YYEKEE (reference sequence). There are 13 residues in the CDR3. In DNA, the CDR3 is TGTGCCAGCAGCCCGGGGCGGGGAGAGACCCAGTACTTC. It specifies CASSPGRGETQYF.

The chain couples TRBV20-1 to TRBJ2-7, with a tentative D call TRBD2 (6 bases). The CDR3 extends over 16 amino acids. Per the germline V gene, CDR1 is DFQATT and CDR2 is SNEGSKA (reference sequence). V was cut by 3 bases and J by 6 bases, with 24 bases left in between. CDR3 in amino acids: CSASGPGEVRGPEQYF. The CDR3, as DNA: TGCAGTGCTAGTGGGCCGGGAGAAGTCAGAGGGCCCGAGCAGTACTTC.

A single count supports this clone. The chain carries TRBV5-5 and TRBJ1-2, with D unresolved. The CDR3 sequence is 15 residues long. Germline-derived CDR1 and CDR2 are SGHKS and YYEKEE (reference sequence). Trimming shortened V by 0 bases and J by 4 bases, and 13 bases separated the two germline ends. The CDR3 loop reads CASSLGAPEGYGYTF. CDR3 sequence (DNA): TGTGCCAGCAGCTTGGGGGCCCCCGAGGGCTATGGCTACACCTTC.

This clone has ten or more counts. Written as DNA, the CDR3 is TGTGCCAGCAGCGTAGACGGAGTCTACAATGAGCAGTTCTTC. Its protein is CASSVDGVYNEQFF. The genes are TRBV9 and TRBJ2-1, with D uncertain. Per germline, CDR1 SGDLS and CDR2 YYNGEE. The CDR3 consists of 14 residues. Trimming shortened V by 0 bases and J by 3 bases, and 7 bases separated the two germline ends. The variable domain in full, completed from reference TRBV9 and TRBJ2-1, reads DSGVTQTPKHLITATGQRVTLRCSPRSGDLSVYWYQQSLDQGLQFLIQYYNGEERAKGNILERFSAQQFPDLHSELNLSSLELGDSALYFCASSVDGVYNEQFFGPGTRLTVL.

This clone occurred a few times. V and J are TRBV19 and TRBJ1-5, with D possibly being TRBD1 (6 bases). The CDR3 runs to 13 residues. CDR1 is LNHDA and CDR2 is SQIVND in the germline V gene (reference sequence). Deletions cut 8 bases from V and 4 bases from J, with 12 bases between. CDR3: CASHGQINQPQHF. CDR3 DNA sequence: TGTGCCAGTCATGGACAGATTAATCAGCCCCAGCATTTT. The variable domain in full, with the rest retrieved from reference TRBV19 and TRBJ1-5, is DGGITQSPKYLFRKEGQNVTLSCEQNLNHDAMYWYRQDPGQGLRLIYYSQIVNDFQKGDIAEGYSVSREKKESFPLTVTSAQKNPTAFYLCASHGQINQPQHFGDGTRLSIL.

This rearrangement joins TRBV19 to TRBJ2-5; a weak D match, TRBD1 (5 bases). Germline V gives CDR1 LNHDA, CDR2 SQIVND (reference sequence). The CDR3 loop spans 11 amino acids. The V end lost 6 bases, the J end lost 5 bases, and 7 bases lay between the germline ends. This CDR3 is CASRQGETQYF. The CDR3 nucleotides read TGTGCCAGTAGGCAGGGTGAGACCCAGTACTTC.

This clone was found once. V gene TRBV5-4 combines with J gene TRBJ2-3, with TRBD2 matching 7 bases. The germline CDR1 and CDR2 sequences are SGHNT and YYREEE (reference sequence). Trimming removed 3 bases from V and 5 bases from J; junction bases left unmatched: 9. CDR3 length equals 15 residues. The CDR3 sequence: CASSSGGSAQDTQYF. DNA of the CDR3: TGTGCCAGCAGCTCGGGCGGGAGTGCACAAGATACGCAGTATTTT.

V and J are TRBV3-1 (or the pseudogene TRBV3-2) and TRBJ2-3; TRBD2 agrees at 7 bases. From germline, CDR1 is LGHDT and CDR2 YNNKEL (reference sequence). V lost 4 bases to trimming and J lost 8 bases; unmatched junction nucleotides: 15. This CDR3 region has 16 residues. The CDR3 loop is CASSLTTSSTAGTQYF. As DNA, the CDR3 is TGTGCCAGCAGCCTTACGACTAGCTCCACTGCGGGTACGCAGTATTTT.